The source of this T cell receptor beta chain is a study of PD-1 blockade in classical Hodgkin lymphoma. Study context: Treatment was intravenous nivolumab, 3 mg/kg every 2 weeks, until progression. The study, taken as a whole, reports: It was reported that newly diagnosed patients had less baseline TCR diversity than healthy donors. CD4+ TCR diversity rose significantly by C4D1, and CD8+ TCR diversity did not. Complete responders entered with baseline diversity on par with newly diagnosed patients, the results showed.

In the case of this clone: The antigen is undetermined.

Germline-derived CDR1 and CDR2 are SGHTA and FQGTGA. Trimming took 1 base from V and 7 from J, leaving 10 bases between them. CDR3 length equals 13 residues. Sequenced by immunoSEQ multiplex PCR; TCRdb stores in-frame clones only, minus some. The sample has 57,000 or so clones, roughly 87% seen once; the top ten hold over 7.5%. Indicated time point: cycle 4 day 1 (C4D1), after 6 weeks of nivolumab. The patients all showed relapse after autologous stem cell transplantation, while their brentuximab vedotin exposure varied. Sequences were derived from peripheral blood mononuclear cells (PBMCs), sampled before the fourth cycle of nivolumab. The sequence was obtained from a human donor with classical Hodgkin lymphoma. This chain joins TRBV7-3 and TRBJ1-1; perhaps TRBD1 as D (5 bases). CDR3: CASSLIGGSEAFF. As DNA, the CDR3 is TGTGCCAGCAGCTTAATCGGGGGGAGTGAAGCTTTCTTT.